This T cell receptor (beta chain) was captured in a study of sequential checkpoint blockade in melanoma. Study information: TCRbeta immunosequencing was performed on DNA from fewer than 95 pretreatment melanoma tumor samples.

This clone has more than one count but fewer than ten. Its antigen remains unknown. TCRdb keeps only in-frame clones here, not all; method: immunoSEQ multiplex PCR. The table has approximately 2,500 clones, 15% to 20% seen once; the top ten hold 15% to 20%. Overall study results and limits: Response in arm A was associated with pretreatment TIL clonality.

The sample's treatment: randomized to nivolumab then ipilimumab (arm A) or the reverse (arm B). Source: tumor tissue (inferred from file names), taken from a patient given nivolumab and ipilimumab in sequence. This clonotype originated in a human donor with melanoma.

Written as DNA, the CDR3 is TGTGCCAGCAGTTACGGGCAGGGTCATTCACCCCTCCACTTT. As protein: CASSYGQGHSPLHF. This rearrangement joins TRBV6-8 to TRBJ1-6; D possibly corresponds to TRBD1 (5 bases). Germline assignment: CDR1 MNHGY and CDR2 SAAAGT. The CDR3 sequence is 14 residues long. V shed 2 bases and J shed 8 bases, with 10 bases lying between them.